Listed below are T cell receptor beta chains from one sample, sequenced in a study of identifying expanded T cells in peripheral blood. TCRdb keeps only in-frame clones here, not all; method: immunoSEQ multiplex PCR. In the table there are about 47,000 clones, roughly 80% of which are singletons. Sequences were obtained from blood. The origin of the receptors is a person aged 18-70 years in good health. The CDR3 runs from the conserved cysteine through the conserved F or W. A D gene is named only where the DNA matches it firmly. A row's size may be missing; if present it is once, few, many or a size class.

CDR3 protein: CTSSDLPERAEKQKLFF
clone size: once
D gene: .
V gene: TRBV6-4
CDR3 length: 17

CDR3 protein: CASSMYLADEQFF
clone size: .
D gene: .
V gene: TRBV19
CDR3 length: 13

CDR3 protein: CASSPRPLGQGNTEAFF
clone size: few
D gene: TRBD1
V gene: TRBV4-3
CDR3 length: 17

CDR3 protein: CASSTTHSGSYNEQFF
clone size: .
D gene: TRBD2
V gene: TRBV19
CDR3 length: 16

CDR3 protein: CASSMGRVGDTQYF
clone size: .
D gene: .
V gene: TRBV7-3
CDR3 length: 14

CDR3 protein: CASSKPPGYTF
clone size: .
D gene: .
V gene: TRBV6-6
CDR3 length: 11

CDR3 protein: CAIRPSSSASYEQYF
clone size: few
D gene: .
V gene: TRBV10-3
CDR3 length: 15

CDR3 protein: CASSPRPSSYNSPLHF
clone size: .
D gene: .
V gene: TRBV9
CDR3 length: 16

CDR3 protein: CASSQDGTGTGNTIYF
clone size: .
D gene: TRBD1
V gene: TRBV4-2
CDR3 length: 16

CDR3 protein: CASKGGQGAYNEQFF
clone size: .
D gene: .
V gene: TRBV19
CDR3 length: 15

CDR3 protein: CASSRQGLYGYTF
clone size: .
D gene: TRBD1
V gene: TRBV28
CDR3 length: 13

CDR3 protein: CSVNPRANNSPLHF
clone size: .
D gene: .
V gene: TRBV29-1
CDR3 length: 14

CDR3 protein: CASSELTGNTEAFF
clone size: .
D gene: .
V gene: TRBV2
CDR3 length: 14

CDR3 protein: CASSKGGDYNEQFF
clone size: .
D gene: .
V gene: TRBV5-1
CDR3 length: 14

CDR3 protein: CASSLVGRPGELFF
clone size: .
D gene: .
V gene: TRBV7-8
CDR3 length: 14

CDR3 protein: CASSLSSGRLGYGYTF
clone size: .
D gene: .
V gene: TRBV5-6
CDR3 length: 16

CDR3 protein: CSVGNLQETQYF
clone size: few
D gene: .
V gene: TRBV29-1
CDR3 length: 12

CDR3 protein: CASSPQPSQVSGNTIYF
clone size: .
D gene: .
V gene: TRBV18
CDR3 length: 17

CDR3 protein: CASSLASAGAFTDTQYF
clone size: .
D gene: TRBD2
V gene: TRBV7-9
CDR3 length: 17

CDR3 protein: CASSLSSGVKTEAFF
clone size: .
D gene: .
V gene: TRBV5-1
CDR3 length: 15

CDR3 protein: CASSPLQFSSGANVLTF
clone size: once
D gene: .
V gene: TRBV9
CDR3 length: 17

CDR3 protein: CASSLGVFGPRNTDTQYF
clone size: .
D gene: .
V gene: TRBV7-2
CDR3 length: 18

CDR3 protein: CASSPGGQGLSETQYF
clone size: .
D gene: TRBD1
V gene: TRBV7-3
CDR3 length: 16

CDR3 protein: CASSSTGQGEETQYF
clone size: .
D gene: TRBD1
V gene: TRBV7-3
CDR3 length: 15

CDR3 protein: CASSSGTTREAQYF
clone size: .
D gene: TRBD2
V gene: TRBV2
CDR3 length: 14

CDR3 protein: CASRSNPGQGSNEQFF
clone size: .
D gene: TRBD1
V gene: TRBV2
CDR3 length: 16

CDR3 protein: CASSLGPNNEQFF
clone size: .
D gene: .
V gene: TRBV4-3
CDR3 length: 13

CDR3 protein: CASSGTVNYGYTF
clone size: .
D gene: .
V gene: TRBV6-1
CDR3 length: 13

CDR3 protein: CASSPRDSRSEAFF
clone size: few
D gene: TRBD1
V gene: TRBV7-9
CDR3 length: 14

CDR3 protein: CASRLLTQGNTEAFF
clone size: once
D gene: .
V gene: TRBV2
CDR3 length: 15

CDR3 protein: CASSLGTGGYGYTF
clone size: few
D gene: TRBD1
V gene: TRBV7-2
CDR3 length: 14

CDR3 protein: CASSSGPRTQYF
clone size: .
D gene: .
V gene: TRBV2
CDR3 length: 12

CDR3 protein: CASSRQGLGNQPQHF
clone size: .
D gene: TRBD1
V gene: TRBV27
CDR3 length: 15

CDR3 protein: CATSRRTGTGANVLTF
clone size: .
D gene: .
V gene: TRBV15
CDR3 length: 16

CDR3 protein: CASREDRAQETQYF
clone size: .
D gene: .
V gene: TRBV2
CDR3 length: 14

CDR3 protein: CASSQDPAGAQDYGYTF
clone size: .
D gene: .
V gene: TRBV4-1
CDR3 length: 17

CDR3 protein: CAWSYIPGRSTDTQYF
clone size: .
D gene: .
V gene: TRBV30
CDR3 length: 16

CDR3 protein: CASSISGRTYNEQFF
clone size: .
D gene: TRBD2
V gene: TRBV5-6
CDR3 length: 15

CDR3 protein: CASSPLAGGTGELFF
clone size: .
D gene: TRBD2
V gene: TRBV6-1
CDR3 length: 15

CDR3 protein: CASSSQIIQPQHF
clone size: .
D gene: .
V gene: TRBV19
CDR3 length: 13

CDR3 protein: CASSLNLRAVETQYF
clone size: .
D gene: .
V gene: TRBV11-2
CDR3 length: 15

CDR3 protein: CASSREPNYNSPLHF
clone size: .
D gene: .
V gene: TRBV11-2
CDR3 length: 15

CDR3 protein: CASRLDSRQETQYF
clone size: .
D gene: .
V gene: TRBV7-9
CDR3 length: 14

CDR3 protein: CASSEVRYYGYTF
clone size: .
D gene: .
V gene: TRBV2
CDR3 length: 13

CDR3 protein: CASSFSQGQETQYF
clone size: .
D gene: .
V gene: TRBV27
CDR3 length: 14